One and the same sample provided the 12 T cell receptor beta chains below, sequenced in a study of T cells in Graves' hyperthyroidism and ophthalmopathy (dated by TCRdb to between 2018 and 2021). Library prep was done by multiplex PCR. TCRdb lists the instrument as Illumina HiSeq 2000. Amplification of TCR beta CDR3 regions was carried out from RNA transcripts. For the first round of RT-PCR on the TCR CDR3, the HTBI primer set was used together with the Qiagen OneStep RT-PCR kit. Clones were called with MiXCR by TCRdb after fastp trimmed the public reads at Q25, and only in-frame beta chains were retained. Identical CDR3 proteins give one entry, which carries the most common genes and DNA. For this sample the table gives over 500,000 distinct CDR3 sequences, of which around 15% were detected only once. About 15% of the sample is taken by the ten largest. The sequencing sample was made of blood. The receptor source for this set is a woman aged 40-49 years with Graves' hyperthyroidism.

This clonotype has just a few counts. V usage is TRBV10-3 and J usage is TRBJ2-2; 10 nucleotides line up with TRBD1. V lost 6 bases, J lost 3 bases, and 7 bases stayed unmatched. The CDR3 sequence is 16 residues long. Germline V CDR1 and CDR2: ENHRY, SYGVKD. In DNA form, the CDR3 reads TGTGCCATCAGGGGTCCCGGGACAGGGGACACCGGGGAGCTGTTTTTT. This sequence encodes CAIRGPGTGDTGELFF.

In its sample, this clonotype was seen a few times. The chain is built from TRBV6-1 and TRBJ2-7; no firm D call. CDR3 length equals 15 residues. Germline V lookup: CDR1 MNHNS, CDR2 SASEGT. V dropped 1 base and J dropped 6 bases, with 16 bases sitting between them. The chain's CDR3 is CASSEGVRQITEQYF. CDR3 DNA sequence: TGTGCCAGCAGTGAAGGGGTCAGGCAGATAACCGAGCAGTACTTC.

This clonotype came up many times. CDR3 region: CASIGTGPVRTQYF. DNA for the CDR3: TGTGCCAGCATCGGAACCGGACCAGTGAGGACCCAGTACTTC. The chain employs TRBV28 and TRBJ2-5, with D unclear. Trimming pared 7 bases from V and 7 bases from J, leaving 19 bases between. The CDR3 has 14 residues. Germline V CDR1 and CDR2: MDHEN, SYDVKM.

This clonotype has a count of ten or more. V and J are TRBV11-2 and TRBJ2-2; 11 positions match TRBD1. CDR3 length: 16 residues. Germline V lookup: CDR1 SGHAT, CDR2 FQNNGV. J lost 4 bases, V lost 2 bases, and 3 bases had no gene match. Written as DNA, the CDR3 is TGTGCCAGCAGCTTAACTGGGACAGGGGGCACCGGGGAGCTGTTTTTT. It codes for CASSLTGTGGTGELFF.

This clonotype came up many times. The CDR3 nucleotides are TGCAGTGCTAGTAATCAGGGAGAGACCCAGTACTTC. It codes for CSASNQGETQYF. V usage is TRBV20-1 and J usage is TRBJ2-5; perhaps TRBD1 as D (5 bases). The V end was cut by 3 bases, the J end by 4 bases, with 9 bases between. This CDR3 is built from 12 residues. Germline lookup yields CDR1 DFQATT and CDR2 SNEGSKA (reference sequence).

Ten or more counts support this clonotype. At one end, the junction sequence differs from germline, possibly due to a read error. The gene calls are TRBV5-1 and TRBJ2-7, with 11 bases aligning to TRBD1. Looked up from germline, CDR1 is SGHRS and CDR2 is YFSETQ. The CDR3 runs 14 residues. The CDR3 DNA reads TGTGCCAGCAGCTTGGGACAGGGGGCCTACGAGCAGTACTTC. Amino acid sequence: CASSLGQGAYEQYF. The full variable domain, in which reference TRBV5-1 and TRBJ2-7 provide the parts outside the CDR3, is KAGVTQTPRYLIKTRGQQVTLSCSPISGHRSVSWYQQTPGQGLQFLFEYFSETQRNKGNFPGRFSGRQFSNSRSEMNVSTLELGDSALYLCASSLGQGAYEQYFGPGTRLTVT.

Here the CDR3 DNA reads TGTGCCAGCAGTCCATTGACTAGCTGGACCGAGCAGTACTTC. Protein sequence: CASSPLTSWTEQYF. The genes are TRBV27 and TRBJ2-7; the match to TRBD2 covers 7 bases. Germline V gene lookup returns CDR1 MNHEY and CDR2 SMNVEV (reference sequence). The CDR3 is 14 residues long. The J segment lost 6 bases and the V segment lost 5 bases, leaving 10 bases of the junction unmatched.

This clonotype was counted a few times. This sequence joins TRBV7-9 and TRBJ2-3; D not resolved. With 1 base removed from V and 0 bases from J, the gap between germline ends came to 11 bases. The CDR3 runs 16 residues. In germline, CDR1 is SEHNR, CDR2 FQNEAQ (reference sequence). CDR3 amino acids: CASSLEGRISTDTQYF. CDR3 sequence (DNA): TGTGCCAGCAGCTTAGAGGGTCGGATTAGCACAGATACGCAGTATTTT.

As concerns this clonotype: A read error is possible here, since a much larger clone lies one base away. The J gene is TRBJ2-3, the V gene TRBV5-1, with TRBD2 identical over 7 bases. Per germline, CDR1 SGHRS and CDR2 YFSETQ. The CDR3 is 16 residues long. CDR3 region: CASSPSSQRGTDTRYF. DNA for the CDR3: TGCGCCAGCAGCCCTTCGTCACAGCGGGGCACAGATACGCGGTATTTT.

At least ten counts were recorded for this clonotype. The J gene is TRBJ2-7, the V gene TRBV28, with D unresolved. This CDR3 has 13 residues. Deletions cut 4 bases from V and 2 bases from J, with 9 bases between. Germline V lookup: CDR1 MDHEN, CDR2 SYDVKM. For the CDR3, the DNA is TGTGCCAGCAGTTCCGGACGGACCTACGAGCAGTACTTC. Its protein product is CASSSGRTYEQYF.

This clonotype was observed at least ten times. In nucleotides, the CDR3 is TGCAGTGCTAGAGAGGGATCCGGGACCACTGAAGCTTTCTTT. Translating it yields CSAREGSGTTEAFF. The chain employs TRBV20-1 and TRBJ1-1, with a tentative D call TRBD1 (5 bases). This CDR3 is built from 14 residues. Trimming took off 0 bases at V and 4 bases at J, with 12 bases between the two ends. Germline assignment: CDR1 DFQATT and CDR2 SNEGSKA (reference sequence).

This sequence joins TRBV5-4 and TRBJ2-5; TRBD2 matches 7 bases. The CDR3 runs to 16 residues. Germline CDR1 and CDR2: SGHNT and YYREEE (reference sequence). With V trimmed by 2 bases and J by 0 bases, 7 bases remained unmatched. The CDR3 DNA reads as TGTGCCAGCAGCTTCGATCTAGCGGCCGACCAAGAGACCCAGTACTTC. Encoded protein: CASSFDLAADQETQYF. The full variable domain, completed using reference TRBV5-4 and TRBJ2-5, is ETGVTQSPTHLIKTRGQQVTLRCSSQSGHNTVSWYQQALGQGPQFIFQYYREEENGRGNFPPRFSGLQFPNYSSELNVNALELDDSALYLCASSFDLAADQETQYFGPGTRLLVL.